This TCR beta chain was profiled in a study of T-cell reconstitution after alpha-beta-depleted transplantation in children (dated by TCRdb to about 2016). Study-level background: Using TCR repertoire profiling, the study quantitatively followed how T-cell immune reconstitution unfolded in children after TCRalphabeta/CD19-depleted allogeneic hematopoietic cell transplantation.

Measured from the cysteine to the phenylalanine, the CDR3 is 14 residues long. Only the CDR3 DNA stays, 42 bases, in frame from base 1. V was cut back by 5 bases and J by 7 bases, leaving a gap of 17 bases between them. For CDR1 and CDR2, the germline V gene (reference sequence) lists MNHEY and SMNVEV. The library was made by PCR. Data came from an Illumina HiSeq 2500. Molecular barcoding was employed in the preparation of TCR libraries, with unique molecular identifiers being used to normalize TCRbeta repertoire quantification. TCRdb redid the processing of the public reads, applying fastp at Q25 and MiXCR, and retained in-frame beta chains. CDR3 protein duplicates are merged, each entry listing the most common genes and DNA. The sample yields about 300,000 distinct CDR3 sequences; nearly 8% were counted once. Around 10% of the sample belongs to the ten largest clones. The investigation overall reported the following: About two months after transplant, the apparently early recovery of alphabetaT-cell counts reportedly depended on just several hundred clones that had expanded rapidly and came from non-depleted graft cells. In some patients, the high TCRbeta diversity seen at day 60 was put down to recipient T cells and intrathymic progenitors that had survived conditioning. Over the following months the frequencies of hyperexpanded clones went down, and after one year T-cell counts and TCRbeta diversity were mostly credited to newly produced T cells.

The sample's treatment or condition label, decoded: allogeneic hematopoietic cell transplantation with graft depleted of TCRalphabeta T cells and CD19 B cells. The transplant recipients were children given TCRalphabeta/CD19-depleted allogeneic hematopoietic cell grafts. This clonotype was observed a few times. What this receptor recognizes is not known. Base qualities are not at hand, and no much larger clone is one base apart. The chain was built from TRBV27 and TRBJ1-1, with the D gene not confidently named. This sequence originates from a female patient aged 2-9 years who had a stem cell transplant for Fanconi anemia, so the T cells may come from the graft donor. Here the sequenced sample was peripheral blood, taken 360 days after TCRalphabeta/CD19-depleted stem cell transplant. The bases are TGTGCCAGCAGTCCGCAGCCACTATACAGTGAAGCTTTCTTT. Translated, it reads CASSPQPLYSEAFF.